Detailed here is one T cell receptor (beta chain). This clone was found once. This clone's antigen is unknown. Per-base quality was not reported, and no clone a single base away is much larger than it. Inclusive of the bounding cysteine and phenylalanine, the CDR3 is 16 residues long. CDR3 DNA only is kept here, 48 bases in frame from base 1. The germline V gene specifies SNHLY as CDR1 and FYNNEI as CDR2. V has 5 bases trimmed and J has 5 bases trimmed; junction bases matching no gene number 12. The cohort was made up of about 610 healthy bone marrow donors. Cohort members were all nominally healthy when sampled, although unrecorded immune exposures were likely present. The donor was CMV seronegative and belonged to the group of over 350 seronegative cohort members. Every donor gave a peripheral blood sample, and the peripheral blood mononuclear cells from that sample were used for TCR beta sequencing. The Qiagen DNeasy Blood Extraction Kit was used to extract genomic DNA from the blood cell samples.

Receptor libraries were prepared by the immunoSEQ multiplex PCR assay. For the multiplex PCR, a mixture combining 60 forward primers for TCR Vbeta segments and 13 reverse primers for TCR Jbeta segments was used. A multiplex PCR assay on genomic DNA amplified the CDR3 region of rearranged TCR beta genes. On the Illumina HiSeq System, the amplified TCR beta libraries were sequenced as 87-base-pair reads. On the study's bioinformatics: A later analysis tallied approximately 87 million unique TCR beta chains across the 700 or so repertoires, and around 10 million of those chains were shared by two or more donors. Raw reads were error-corrected and collapsed into unique sequences by a nearest-neighbor algorithm in which closely related sequences were merged to remove PCR and sequencing errors. To assign V, D and J gene segments, CDR3 sequences were aligned to IMGT reference sequences. For a sequence to be retained, a match of at least six nucleotides was required to both a V gene segment and a J gene segment. A rearrangement counted as productive if the CDR3 had no stop codons and remained in frame with V and J, and every other rearrangement counted as non-productive. Following IMGT convention, CDR3 was defined as the stretch from the second conserved V-encoded cysteine to the conserved J-encoded phenylalanine. Sequences without an unambiguous match to a single V gene segment were excluded from the earlier analysis of 450 to 750 of the donors. In an earlier analysis of a few hundred of the donors, V segments were called functional above 56.7% productive rearrangements and were called segregating when the between-donor standard deviation exceeded 5%. A statistical classification framework was built to diagnose cytomegalovirus status from the catalog of TCR beta chain sequences. A later analysis assigned V and J genes by comparing TCR nucleotide sequences with IMGT/GENE-DB human TR gene sequences. The TCRdist pipeline was used in a later analysis to assign CDR3 sequences and most-parsimonious VDJ recombination scenarios. In a later analysis, each TCR beta chain was defined by its CDR3 amino acid sequence together with its V-gene family, and reads without a unique V-gene family were excluded. To address suspected cross-contamination and a sequencing artifact, a later analysis removed some 620 highly shared, low-generation-probability nucleotide sequences. In a later analysis, a clonal expansion index for each public chain was calculated from normalized within-repertoire ranks of inferred template counts. In a later analysis, generation probabilities were computed with a VDJ recombination model fitted to out-of-frame rearrangements, and the resulting probabilities were checked against IGoR. A later analysis scored TCR-TCR, TCR-HLA and TCR-CMV co-occurrence with hypergeometric tests, applying a repertoire-size bias correction to TCR pairs. A later analysis estimated false discovery rates by permuting HLA or CMV assignments 20 times. In a later analysis, co-occurring TCRs were grouped using DBSCAN, with TCRdist sequence similarity added in when clustering inside HLA-allele-positive subsets. Co-occurrence clustering excluded repertoires with fewer than 30,000 or more than 120,000 public chains, plus five with anomalous nucleotide sharing. Sourced from immuneACCESS, this table was stored by TCRdb with only in-frame sequences that have V and J called. A share of the clones is absent; for the studies checked, an unresolved V gene accounts for under half, and the remainder has no known explanation. Clone size and V and J calls were adopted from that table, with D and trimming inferred from the DNA. A total of some 110,000 clones appear in this sample, approximately 70% of them only once. Of the sample, around 0.9% falls within the top ten clones.

These data are taken from a study of cytomegalovirus exposure and HLA in healthy donors (dated by TCRdb to about 2017). With regard to the full study: An earlier analysis of some 600 of the donors reported 276 Gb of sequence data and 117 million unique TCR beta sequences obtained from roughly 180 million T cells. Roughly 5 DR-DQ haplotypes were handled as single units for association and clustering, since linkage in the cohort was strong. All discovery cohort repertoires had been generated on a single sequencing platform. In addition to the first cohort of roughly 670 subjects, a separate validation cohort of approximately 130 different subjects was used. The later analysis used no new phenotypic data to find candidate immune exposures, relying instead on TCR beta sequences and their occurrence across donors. The aim of the study was to test whether cataloging public T cell receptors could identify signatures of past pathogen exposure. High-throughput TCR immunosequencing, statistical association of individual TCRs with disease status, and machine learning were combined to predict cytomegalovirus infection status. Typing coverage varied by locus: 629-630 donors for A, B, C, DRB1 and DQB1; under 550 for DQA1; 606 for DPA1; 450 to 480 for DPB1. In an earlier analysis of about 590 of the donors, high-throughput TCR beta sequencing was used to judge whether each TCR beta V gene segment behaved as functional or pseudogenic. Alongside the repertoire data, information on donor age, sex, ethnicity and CMV serostatus was compiled. Among under 450 genotyped donors of the cohort, an average of approximately 230,000 unique TCR beta nucleotide sequences were sequenced per donor, roughly a sixth of them non-productive. A later genetic analysis used genome-wide SNP genotypes for about 60% of the roughly 670 donors, treating that subset as a discovery cohort. Among the approximately 420 genotyped donors, about 85% belonged to the genetic ancestry cluster associated with self-reported Caucasian donors. Approximately 300 gigabases of sequencing data and approximately 85 million unique TCR sequences were included in an early release covering under 650 HLA-typed donors. The study profiled the T cell repertoires of around 700 subjects by immunosequencing and related them to cytomegalovirus serostatus. To study patterns of TCR occurrence, a later analysis re-analyzed previously published TCR beta repertoires from 666 donors and added high-resolution HLA genotyping. HLA typing included class I and class II loci at four-digit resolution. Overall study results and their limits: According to a later analysis, TCR association rates differed among HLA loci, with DRB1 alleles showing the most associated TCRs and HLA-C alleles showing the fewest. Because HLA typing was unavailable for some donors at each locus, only the typed subset was used in association tests. An association between a missense DCLRE1C variant and V-gene and J-gene trimming of TCR beta chains was found in a later genetic analysis and replicated in an independent cohort. A further reported finding was that TCR beta sequences accurately predicted the HLA-A and HLA-B alleles for most subjects in the first cohort. According to a later analysis, parvovirus B19, influenza, CMV and Epstein-Barr virus appeared linked to several top co-occurrence clusters. The sequencing pipeline was judged likely to have produced a cluster of highly shared sequence variants as a technical artifact. The classifier was reported to diagnose cytomegalovirus status with high specificity and sensitivity in both the original and validation cohorts. The authors suggested that the approach could potentially be generalized to other disease states and immunological phenotypes. Some IMGT-functional V segments, including TRBV6-2 and TRBV6-3, could not be told apart with the 87-base-pair reads, so those segments were excluded. Some 16 rarely observed V segments, including chromosome 9 orphons, were excluded from the earlier analysis of a few hundred of the donors because counts were too low. When HLA alleles, especially DR and DQ, strongly co-occurred, attributing TCR associations to individual alleles was difficult. In a later analysis, HLA-associated TCR beta chains showed more clonal expansion and lower generation probabilities than non-associated chains that were equally common. Across donors, most TCR sequences were observed very rarely, whereas some public TCRs were present in many individuals. In a later analysis, more than 15,000 TCR beta sequences were associated with specific HLA alleles at a false discovery rate of 0.05. CMV serostatus was the only immune exposure information available for the cohort. In an earlier analysis of some 540 of the donors, most TCR beta V segments appeared in productive rearrangements about 87% or about 30% of the time, broadly matching IMGT annotations. A later genetic analysis reported fewer N-insertions in productive TCRs among donors in an Asian-associated ancestry cluster than the roughly 640-donor mean. The study gave a list of about 150 TCR beta chains associated with cytomegalovirus. Presence/absence analyses assumed roughly uniform sequencing depth across donors, an assumption that may not hold. The cohort was sequenced for TCR beta chains only, and without alpha or paired-chain data the features that could be detected were limited. Linkage disequilibrium might explain the correlated functional status among segregating V segments, but an unknown experimental factor could not be ruled out. Most CMV-associated TCR beta chains appeared to be HLA-restricted in a later analysis, and the HLA associations seemed to be driven largely by CMV exposure. A few of the identified cytomegalovirus-associated TCR beta chains were confirmed in vitro to be specific for cytomegalovirus antigens.

The receptor's source is a woman aged 25 to 39 in good health and CMV-seronegative. Here the chain combines TRBV2 and TRBJ1-2, and TRBD1 aligns with 9 junction nucleotides. The specimen sequenced was PBMCs. In nucleotide form, the sequence is TGTGCCAGCAGTATTTCCACGACAGGGGGATTTTATGGCTACACCTTC. This gives the protein CASSISTTGGFYGYTF.